The entry below gives a single T cell receptor (beta chain) sequence along with its context. The target antigen is unknown. Peripheral blood was collected from the related graft donor on the marrow donation day. Sequencing was performed with immunoSEQ multiplex PCR; in TCRdb, only in-frame clones are kept and a portion is missing. This sample carries roughly 70,000 clones, about 94% of them seen once, and the ten largest clones take roughly 3%. This sample was taken from a study of T cells after posttransplantation cyclophosphamide. Germline V gene sequence: CDR1 SSHAT, CDR2 FNYEAQ (reference sequence). Trimming stripped 10 bases from V and 4 bases from J, with 31 bases between. The CDR3 runs to 18 residues. Study results and limitations: Recipient CMV seropositivity and CMV reactivation strongly tracked TRB clonality.

This TCR derives from a woman younger than 45 in good health and a related stem cell transplant donor. The V call is TRBV7-7, the J call TRBJ1-2; D unresolved. Input material: PBMCs. The CDR3 loop is CATPNLWDFHPYGYGYTF. Here the CDR3 DNA reads TGTGCCACCCCGAACCTCTGGGATTTTCATCCATATGGCTATGGCTACACCTTC.